Listed below are T cell receptor beta chains from one sample, sequenced in a study of CD8 T cells in Susac syndrome. TCRdb processed the immunoSEQ multiplex PCR reads anew with MiXCR; each CDR3 protein has one entry. The sample contains about 300,000 distinct CDR3 sequences, 85% of which appear only once. Specimen: CD8+ T cells from PBMCs. The receptors shown here come from a human donor with multiple sclerosis. Both conserved end residues are part of each CDR3. The D gene is left open where the match is weak. Clone size is not always given. Where it is, it says once, few, many or a class for expanded clones.

clone size	V gene	D gene	J gene	CDR3 DNA	CDR3 protein
once	TRBV28	NA	TRBJ2-7	TGTGCCAGCAGTTTGAGCAGGGGATTACGCAACGAGCAGTACTTC	CASSLSRGLRNEQYF
NA	TRBV5-1	NA	TRBJ2-1	TGCGCCAGCAGCCCCTCAGGAATCCCCAATGAGCAGTTCTTC	CASSPSGIPNEQFF
NA	TRBV12-3/TRBV12-4	NA	TRBJ2-5	TGTGCCAGCAGTTTCCGGCAACCTCAAGAGACCCAGTACTTC	CASSFRQPQETQYF
once	TRBV7-9	NA	TRBJ2-2	TGTGCCAGCAGCTACCCCCCTACCGGGAGCGGGGAGCTGTTTTTT	CASSYPPTGSGELFF
NA	TRBV28	TRBD2	TRBJ2-1	TGTGCCAGCGGATTAGCGGGAACCGGCCCGTACAATGAGCAGTTCTTC	CASGLAGTGPYNEQFF
NA	TRBV29-1	TRBD1	TRBJ1-2	TGCAGCGTTGAAGGCCGGGACAGAGGTACTAACTATGGCTACACCTTC	CSVEGRDRGTNYGYTF
NA	TRBV3-1	TRBD2	TRBJ2-1	TGTGCCAGTCGACGGGGACTAGCGGGGAACAATGAGCAGTTCTTC	CASRRGLAGNNEQFF
NA	TRBV29-1	NA	TRBJ1-1	TGCAGCGTCGGGGGGGCAGGGACTTACACTGAAGCTTTCTTT	CSVGGAGTYTEAFF
NA	TRBV19	TRBD1	TRBJ1-1	TGTGCCAGTACTCCGGGACAGGGGTGGTACACTGAAGCTTTCTTT	CASTPGQGWYTEAFF
few	TRBV12-3/TRBV12-4	NA	TRBJ2-1	TGTGCCAGCAGTTTTGGGCCAGCGAATGAGCAGTTCTTC	CASSFGPANEQFF
NA	TRBV6-2/TRBV6-3	NA	TRBJ2-2	TGTGCCAGCAGTTACACGGGAAACGGGGAGCTGTTTTTT	CASSYTGNGELFF
NA	TRBV18	NA	TRBJ2-7	TGTGCCAGCTCACCACCGTCAGGGCCCCCCTACGAGCAGTACTTC	CASSPPSGPPYEQYF
NA	TRBV7-6	TRBD2	TRBJ2-1	TGTGCCAGCAGCCGTACGGGACTAGCGGCCTACAATGAGCAGTTCTTC	CASSRTGLAAYNEQFF
NA	TRBV28	TRBD2	TRBJ2-3	TGTGCCAGCAGTTTAATAACTAGCGGCCATGGGGCAATTAACACAGATACGCAGTATTTT	CASSLITSGHGAINTDTQYF
NA	TRBV27	NA	TRBJ2-7	TGTGCCAGCAGCCCCGACGTGCCCCCCTACGAGCAGTACTTC	CASSPDVPPYEQYF
NA	TRBV9	NA	TRBJ2-1	TGTGCCAGCAGGAAGGGCTTGGACAATGAGCAGTTCTTC	CASRKGLDNEQFF
once	TRBV10-3	NA	TRBJ1-1	TGTGCCATCAGTGAGCCGGACCTGAACACTGAAGCTTTCTTT	CAISEPDLNTEAFF
NA	TRBV11-3	NA	TRBJ2-1	TGTGCCAGCAGCCCGGGCCTACCCAATGAGCAGTTCTTC	CASSPGLPNEQFF
NA	TRBV7-8	TRBD1	TRBJ1-4	TGTGCCAGCAGCCCTTACAGGGGAGAAAAACTGTTTTTT	CASSPYRGEKLFF
NA	TRBV28	NA	TRBJ1-1	TGTGCCAGCAGGCCTGACAGGCCAAACACTGAAGCTTTCTTT	CASRPDRPNTEAFF
NA	TRBV4-3	NA	TRBJ1-1	TGCGCCAGCAGCATCAACCATCGCGGAGGGGCGAACACTGAAGCTTTCTTT	CASSINHRGGANTEAFF
NA	TRBV4-3	NA	TRBJ2-7	TGCGCCAGCAGCCAAGACCAGCAGGCTTTTTCCCCCTACGAGCAGTACTTC	CASSQDQQAFSPYEQYF
NA	TRBV27	NA	TRBJ2-3	TGTGCCAGCAGTCCCCTAGTCTCCGGGGCAGATACGCAGTATTTT	CASSPLVSGADTQYF
NA	TRBV20-1	NA	TRBJ1-1	TGCAGTGCTAGTCGGACAGTCATGAACACTGAAGCTTTCTTT	CSASRTVMNTEAFF
NA	TRBV12-3/TRBV12-4	NA	TRBJ2-3	TGTGCCAGCAGTTTCATATCGGGTAGTGCAGATACGCAGTATTTT	CASSFISGSADTQYF
once	TRBV11-2	NA	TRBJ2-1	TGTGCCAGCAGCTCCCAGGGTGGGGCACACAATGAGCAGTTCTTC	CASSSQGGAHNEQFF